This T cell receptor (beta chain) appears in the sequencing data of a study of Ad26.COV2.S vaccination and SARS-CoV-2 variants. Overall study findings and caveats: Vaccine recipients had higher spike-specific TCR breadth than placebo recipients. Recipients of either vaccine or placebo displayed similar breadth of non-spike TCRs.

V was pared by 7 bases and J by 7 bases, with 23 bases between. The CDR3 length is 16 residues. Germline lookup yields CDR1 SGHRS and CDR2 YFSETQ. For this clone: The antigen remains unidentified.

The protocol was immunoSEQ multiplex PCR, while the TCRdb copy is restricted to in-frame clones and leaves out a portion. The repertoire has roughly 100,000 clones, over 60% of them found once; the top ten carry about 18%. The source of this sequence is a human donor who had recovered from COVID-19. The chain has TRBV5-1 and TRBJ1-4; maybe TRBD1 (6 bases). The material was peripheral blood, obtained after recovery from COVID-19. CDR3 sequence (DNA): TGCGCCAGCGCGACAGGTTACCGGACGACCCTTGAAAAACTGTTTTTT. Protein: CASATGYRTTLEKLFF.